A single sample is the source of the 25 T cell receptor beta chains below, sequenced in a study of molecular identifiers for immune sequencing clone quantification. TCRdb called the PCR reads again in MiXCR, with one record for every CDR3 protein. The sample has over 50,000 distinct CDR3 sequences; about a third are singletons. Sequencing used naive CD8+ T cells from blood, with Jurkat cell RNA spiked in. The subset was: FACS-sorted CD8+CD4-CCR7+CD45RA+ naive T cells. Source of these receptors: a human donor in good health. Some libraries in this study had Jurkat cell RNA spiked in.

There are many counts of this clonotype. The V call is TRBV5-1, the J call TRBJ2-7; perhaps D is TRBD1 or TRBD2 (6 bases each). V dropped 2 bases and J dropped 5 bases, with 8 bases sitting between them. The CDR3 runs to 12 residues. CDR1 and CDR2 (germline): SGHRS, YFSETQ. The CDR3 coding sequence is TGCGCCAGCAGCTTTGGGGGGCACGAGCAGTACTTC. Translated, it gives CASSFGGHEQYF. Variable domain in full (rest from reference TRBV5-1 and TRBJ2-7): KAGVTQTPRYLIKTRGQQVTLSCSPISGHRSVSWYQQTPGQGLQFLFEYFSETQRNKGNFPGRFSGRQFSNSRSEMNVSTLELGDSALYLCASSFGGHEQYFGPGTRLTVT.

Concerning this clonotype itself: The CDR3 ends on some other residue instead of the conserved phenylalanine or tryptophan, so this is likely a read error. J is TRBJ1-6 and V is TRBV9; the D is unclear. This CDR3 has 13 residues. Germline CDR1 SGDLS, CDR2 YYNGEE. The V and J ends lost 4 bases and 7 bases respectively, with 9 bases between them. The CDR3 DNA follows: TGTGCCAGCAGCCCGAGGGCAAATTCACCCCTCCACCTT. Its protein product is CASSPRANSPLHL.

This clonotype was observed at least ten times. The chain employs TRBV28 and TRBJ2-3; 7 bases align to TRBD1. With V trimmed by 11 bases and J by 2 bases, 10 bases remained unmatched. Germline CDR1 and CDR2: MDHEN and SYDVKM. The CDR3 totals 14 residues. The CDR3 nucleotides are TGTGCCTCCCGACAGGGAGATTACACAGATACGCAGTATTTT. Translated, it gives CASRQGDYTDTQYF.

The chain is built from TRBV7-4 and TRBJ2-7; 7 nucleotides agree with TRBD1. This CDR3 has 19 amino acids. V shed 4 bases and J 3 bases; nucleotides not matched to a gene: 21. From germline, CDR1 is SGHVT and CDR2 SQSDAQ. Here the CDR3 reads CASSCPPTGRYRIIYEQYF. The DNA of the CDR3 is TGTGCCAGCAGCTGCCCCCCGACAGGGCGCTACCGGATAATCTACGAGCAGTACTTC. The full variable domain, rest sourced from reference TRBV7-4 and TRBJ2-7, is GAGVSQSPRYKVAKRGRDVALRCDSISGHVTLYWYRQTLGQGSEVLTYSQSDAQRDKSGRPSGRFSAERPERSVSTLKIQRTEQGDSAVYLCASSCPPTGRYRIIYEQYFGPGTRLTVT.

Points on this clonotype: This may stem from a read error, because a much larger clone lies one nucleotide away. This chain links TRBV7-2 with TRBJ2-7; possibly TRBD2 for D (5 bases). Trimming stripped 5 bases from V and 4 bases from J, with 9 bases between. Germline V gene data show CDR1 as SGHTA and CDR2 as FQGNSA. The CDR3 sequence is 12 residues long. In DNA, the CDR3 is TGTGCCAGCAGCAATAGCGAGTACGAGCAGTACTTC. It is translated as CASSNSEYEQYF.

A remark on this clonotype: A single base separates this from a much larger clone, so it may be a read error. The CDR3 does not end in the conserved phenylalanine or tryptophan, so this is likely a read error. The V gene is TRBV5-1, the J gene TRBJ2-5, with TRBD2 identical over 12 bases. The CDR3 length is 16 residues. V lost 0 bases to trimming and J lost 1 base; unmatched junction nucleotides: 1. Germline CDR1 reads SGHRS; CDR2 reads YFSETQ. The CDR3 coding sequence is TGCGCCAGCAGCTTGGCACTAGCGGGAGGCCAAGAGACCCAGTACCTC. Its protein product is CASSLALAGGQETQYL.

V usage is TRBV20-1 and J usage is TRBJ2-3; 15 bases line up with TRBD2. The CDR3 has 17 amino acids. Germline V gene data show CDR1 as DFQATT and CDR2 as SNEGSKA (reference sequence). J was trimmed by 1 base and V by 6 bases; bases with no gene match: 8. The CDR3 sequence is CSARGLAGGIGTDTQYF. DNA of the CDR3: TGCAGTGCGCGGGGACTAGCGGGAGGTATTGGCACAGATACGCAGTATTTT.

This clonotype was counted at least ten times. J is TRBJ2-6 and V is TRBV9, with 10 bases that match TRBD1. Germline CDR1 SGDLS, CDR2 YYNGEE. This CDR3 comprises 18 residues. The J segment lost 2 bases and the V segment lost 1 base, leaving 6 bases of the junction unmatched. The CDR3 region is CASSVRGDRGPGANVLTF. In nucleotides, the CDR3 is TGTGCCAGCAGCGTACGAGGAGACAGGGGGCCTGGGGCCAACGTCCTGACTTTC.

A note on this clonotype: Compared with germline, one end of the junction differs, possibly owing to a read error. The chain has TRBV7-6 and TRBJ1-5; possible D gene TRBD1, 6 bases. This CDR3 has 13 amino acids. CDR1 is SGHVS, CDR2 FNYEAQ, per germline. In DNA, the CDR3 is TGTGCCAGCAGTTTAGGGGGGGGGCAGCCCCAGCATTTT. Its translation is CASSLGGGQPQHF.

The chain uses TRBV2 and TRBJ1-4; the D is unclear. From germline, CDR1 is SNHLY and CDR2 FYNNEI. V was clipped by 3 bases and J by 0 bases, with 8 bases between them. The CDR3 length is 15 residues. For the CDR3, the DNA is TGTGCCAGCAGTGAGCAAGCGGCAACTAATGAAAAACTGTTTTTT. The encoded protein is CASSEQAATNEKLFF. Full variable domain (rest looked up from reference TRBV2 and TRBJ1-4): EPEVTQTPSHQVTQMGQEVILRCVPISNHLYFYWYRQILGQKVEFLVSFYNNEISEKSEIFDDQFSVERPDGSNFTLKIRSTKLEDSAMYFCASSEQAATNEKLFFGSGTQLSVL.

This clonotype came up once. No conserved phenylalanine or tryptophan is present at the end of the CDR3, so a read error is the likely explanation. The chain links TRBV5-1 to TRBJ2-4, with TRBD1 identical over 7 bases. Germline CDR1 SGHRS, CDR2 YFSETQ. V was clipped by 2 bases and J by 1 base; unmatched bases: 6. The CDR3 totals 16 residues. The CDR3, as DNA: TGCGCCAGCAGCTTTTTAGGGGGCAGGGCCAAAAACATTCAGTACTCC. Translating gives CASSFLGGRAKNIQYS.

The rearrangement links TRBV20-1 to TRBJ2-7; 7 positions agree with TRBD1. This CDR3 region has 14 residues. With V trimmed by 0 bases and J by 3 bases, 5 bases remained unmatched. In germline, CDR1 is DFQATT, CDR2 SNEGSKA (reference sequence). CDR3 amino acids: CSARDLAGGYEQYF. CDR3 coding DNA: TGCAGTGCTAGAGATCTGGCAGGGGGCTACGAGCAGTACTTC.

The gene calls are TRBV28 and TRBJ1-1; a possible D gene is TRBD1 (5 bases). Trimming shortened V by 7 bases and J by 5 bases, and 17 bases separated the two germline ends. Germline CDR1 reads MDHEN; CDR2 reads SYDVKM. This CDR3 region has 14 residues. CDR3: CASIGSKGKTEAFF. CDR3 coding DNA: TGTGCCAGCATCGGTAGTAAGGGGAAAACTGAAGCTTTCTTT.

CDR3 in amino acids: CATSEGQGGQPQHF. The DNA of the CDR3 is TGTGCCACCAGTGAAGGACAGGGGGGCCAGCCCCAGCATTTT. The chain uses TRBV24-1 and TRBJ1-5; 10 positions agree with TRBD1. Unmatched junction bases numbered 3, after V lost 4 bases and J lost 7 bases. CDR1 is KGHDR and CDR2 is SFDVKD in the germline V gene. The CDR3 length is 14 residues.

This clonotype was counted a single time. A read error is likely, as this CDR3 ends without the conserved phenylalanine or tryptophan. The chain uses TRBV6-2 or TRBV6-3 and TRBJ2-5; the D is unclear. The CDR3 totals 12 residues. Germline V CDR1 and CDR2: MNHEY, SVGEGT. The ends were cut back, 2 bases at V and 3 bases at J, with 4 bases in the middle. CDR3 coding DNA: TGTGCCAGCAGTTACACAGAAGAGACCCAGTACATC. As protein: CASSYTEETQYI.

This clonotype is classed as medium-sized (0.01 to 0.1%). This chain uses TRBV29-1 with TRBJ2-1; D ambiguous. Trimming shortened V by 6 bases and J by 15 bases, and 21 bases separated the two germline ends. CDR1 is SQVTM, CDR2 ANQGSEA, per germline. The CDR3 has 12 residues. CDR3 DNA: TGCAGCGTGGTTGTCATAGGGATTCAACCGTTCTTC. Translating gives CSVVVIGIQPFF.

V and J are TRBV6-6 and TRBJ1-2, with D hard to call. The CDR3 sequence is 10 residues long. Germline-derived CDR1 and CDR2 are MNHNY and SVGAGI (reference sequence). V dropped 2 bases and J dropped 10 bases, with 5 bases sitting between them. The CDR3 nucleotides read TGTGCCAGCAGTTACGGCGACTACACCTTC. Translated, it gives CASSYGDYTF.

Of note for this clonotype: This may be a read error, as it is one base from a much larger clone. This CDR3 is missing its conserved last phenylalanine or tryptophan, likely due to a read error. The rearrangement joins TRBV29-1 to TRBJ2-7, with 11 bases that match TRBD1. This CDR3 contains 12 residues. CDR1 SQVTM and CDR2 ANQGSEA come from the germline V gene. V lost 6 bases and J lost 6; bases outside the gene matches: 4. The CDR3 region has the DNA TGCAGCGTCCCCGGGACAGGGGGCGAGCAGTACTTG. It yields the protein CSVPGTGGEQYL.

Note on this clonotype: This may be a read error: a much more frequent sequence differs by one nucleotide. The chain recombines TRBV12-3 or TRBV12-4 with TRBJ2-5, with 9 bases lining up with TRBD1. The CDR3 is 15 residues long. V gave up 3 bases and J gave up 5 bases; unmatched junction bases: 7. The CDR3 spells CASSFGTGSDETQYF. The CDR3 DNA is TGTGCCAGCAGTTTCGGGACAGGGTCGGACGAGACCCAGTACTTC.

This chain joins TRBV20-1 and TRBJ2-7, with D possibly TRBD2 on 5 matching bases. Germline V CDR1 and CDR2: DFQATT, SNEGSKA (reference sequence). V was clipped by 0 bases and J by 3 bases, with 12 bases between them. The CDR3 runs 14 residues. CDR3 bases: TGCAGTGCTAGAGATTTGGAGGACCGCTACGAGCAGTACTTC. This codes for CSARDLEDRYEQYF.

V is TRBV6-2 or TRBV6-3 and J is TRBJ2-7; D assignment may be TRBD1 or TRBD2 (7 bases each). This CDR3 region has 18 residues. V was shortened by 6 bases and J by 0 bases, with 24 bases between the two germline ends. Germline V gene lookup returns CDR1 MNHEY and CDR2 SVGEGT. The CDR3 DNA follows: TGTGCCAGCAGAACCGAGCGCGTTGAGCGGGACAGCTCCTACGAGCAGTACTTC. This codes for CASRTERVERDSSYEQYF.

In its sample, this clonotype was seen a few times. The gene calls are TRBV28 and TRBJ2-1; the D is unclear. Germline V gene data show CDR1 as MDHEN and CDR2 as SYDVKM. This CDR3 is 11 amino acids long. Deletions cut 5 bases from V and 2 bases from J, with 1 base between. The CDR3 DNA sequence: TGTGCCAGCAGTACCTACAATGAGCAGTTCTTC. Translated: CASSTYNEQFF.

Worth noting for this clonotype: A single base separates this from a much larger clone, so it may be a read error. The rearrangement joins TRBV7-3 to TRBJ2-1; 10 bases are a match to TRBD2. The J call may be incorrect, as the DNA end agrees better with TRBJ2-7. The CDR3 runs to 16 residues. Germline V CDR1 and CDR2: SGHTA, FQGTGA. This CDR3 reads CASSSPLAGPYNEQYF. The CDR3 DNA reads TGTGCCAGCAGCTCGCCACTAGCGGGACCCTACAATGAGCAGTACTTC.

This clonotype has just a few counts. This chain joins TRBV19 and TRBJ1-1, with D maybe TRBD1 (5 bases). The CDR3 sequence is 13 residues long. CDR1 and CDR2 (germline): LNHDA, SQIVND (reference sequence). Trimming removed 4 bases at V and 1 base at J, with 7 bases between. CDR3 amino acids: CASSTQGNTEAFF. CDR3 coding DNA: TGTGCCAGTAGTACGCAGGGGAACACTGAAGCTTTCTTT.

In its sample, this clonotype was seen a few times. The chain has TRBV27 and TRBJ2-3, with TRBD1 matching 7 bases. V lost 5 bases to trimming and J lost 4 bases; unmatched junction nucleotides: 6. Germline V CDR1 and CDR2: MNHEY, SMNVEV (reference sequence). CDR3 size: 14 residues. The DNA for the CDR3 is TGTGCCAGCAGTCTGGACAGGAACGCAGATACGCAGTATTTT. Amino acids: CASSLDRNADTQYF.